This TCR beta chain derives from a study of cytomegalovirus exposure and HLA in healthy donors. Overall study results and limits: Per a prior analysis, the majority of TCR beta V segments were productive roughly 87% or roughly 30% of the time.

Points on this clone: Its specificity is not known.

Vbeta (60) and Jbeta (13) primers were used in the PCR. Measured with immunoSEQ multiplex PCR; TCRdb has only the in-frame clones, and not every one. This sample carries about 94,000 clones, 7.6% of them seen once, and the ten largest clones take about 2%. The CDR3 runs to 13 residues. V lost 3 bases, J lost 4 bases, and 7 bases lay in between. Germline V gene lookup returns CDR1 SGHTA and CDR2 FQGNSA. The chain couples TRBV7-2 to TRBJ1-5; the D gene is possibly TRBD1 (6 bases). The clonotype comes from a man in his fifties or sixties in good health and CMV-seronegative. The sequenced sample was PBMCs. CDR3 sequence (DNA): TGTGCCAGCAGCTTCCAGGGGAATCAGCCCCAGCATTTT. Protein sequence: CASSFQGNQPQHF.